These 2 T cell receptor beta chains were all obtained from the same sample, sequenced in a study of blood T cells in healthy people across ages. With a J-beta primer mix and a sample-barcoded 5' primer, a second PCR ran 7 to 11 cycles. TCRdb reprocessed the 5' RACE reads via MiXCR and lists one record per CDR3 protein. The repertoire holds 500,000 to 600,000 distinct CDR3 sequences, with approximately 25% as singletons. What was sequenced was blood. These receptors were collected from a woman in her 70s in good health.

This clonotype has only a few counts. The chain employs TRBV6-5 and TRBJ2-5, with no clear D. CDR1 and CDR2 (germline): MNHEY, SVGAGI. V gave up 0 bases and J gave up 5 bases, with 7 bases separating them. This CDR3 contains 13 residues. In DNA, the CDR3 is TGTGCCAGCAGTTACTCGACCGGGGAGACCCAGTACTTC. It translates to CASSYSTGETQYF.

A few counts support this clonotype. The rearrangement links TRBV29-1 to TRBJ2-1; either TRBD1 or TRBD2 may fit D (5 bases each). The germline V gene encodes CDR1 SQVTM and CDR2 ANQGSEA. V was clipped by 6 bases and J by 0 bases, with 18 bases between them. CDR3 length equals 16 residues. The CDR3 nucleotides read TGCAGCGTCCGGTCTCGGGGCGGAAGCTCCTACAATGAGCAGTTCTTC. Protein sequence: CSVRSRGGSSYNEQFF.